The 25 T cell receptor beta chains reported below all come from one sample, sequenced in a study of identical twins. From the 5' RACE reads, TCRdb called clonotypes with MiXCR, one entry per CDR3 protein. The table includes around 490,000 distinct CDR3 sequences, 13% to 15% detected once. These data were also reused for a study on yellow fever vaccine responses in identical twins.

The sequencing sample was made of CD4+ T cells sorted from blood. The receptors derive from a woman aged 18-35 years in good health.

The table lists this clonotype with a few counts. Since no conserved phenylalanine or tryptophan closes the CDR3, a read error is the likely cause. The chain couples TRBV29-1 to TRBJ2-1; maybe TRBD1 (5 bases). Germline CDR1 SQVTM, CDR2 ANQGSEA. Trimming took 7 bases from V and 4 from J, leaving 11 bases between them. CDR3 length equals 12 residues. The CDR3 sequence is CSGNAGYNEQFL. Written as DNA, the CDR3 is TGCAGCGGGAACGCAGGGTACAATGAGCAGTTCTTG.

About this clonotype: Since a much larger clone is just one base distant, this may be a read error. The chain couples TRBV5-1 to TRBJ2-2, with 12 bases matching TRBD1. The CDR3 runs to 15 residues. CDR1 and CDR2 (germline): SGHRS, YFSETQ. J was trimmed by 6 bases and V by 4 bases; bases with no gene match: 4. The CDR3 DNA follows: TGCGCCAGCAGCGCCGGGACAGGGGGCCCCGGGGAGCTGTTTTTT. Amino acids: CASSAGTGGPGELFF.

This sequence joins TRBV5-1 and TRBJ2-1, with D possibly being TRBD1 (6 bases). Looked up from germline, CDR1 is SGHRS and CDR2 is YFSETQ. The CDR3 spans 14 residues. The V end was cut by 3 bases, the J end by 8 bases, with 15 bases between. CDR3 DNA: TGCGCCAGCAGCTCGACGACAGGCACTCATGAGCAGTTCTTC. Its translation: CASSSTTGTHEQFF.

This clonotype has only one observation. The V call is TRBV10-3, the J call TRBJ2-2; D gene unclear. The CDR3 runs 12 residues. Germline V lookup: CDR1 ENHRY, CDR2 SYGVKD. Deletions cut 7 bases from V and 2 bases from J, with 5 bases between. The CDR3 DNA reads TGTGCCATCACTGGAAACACCGGGGAGCTGTTTTTT. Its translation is CAITGNTGELFF.

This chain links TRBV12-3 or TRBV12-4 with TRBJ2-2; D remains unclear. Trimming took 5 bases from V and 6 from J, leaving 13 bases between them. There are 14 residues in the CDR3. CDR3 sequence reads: CASSPSVKAGELFF. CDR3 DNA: TGTGCCAGCAGTCCGTCGGTGAAGGCCGGGGAGCTGTTTTTT.

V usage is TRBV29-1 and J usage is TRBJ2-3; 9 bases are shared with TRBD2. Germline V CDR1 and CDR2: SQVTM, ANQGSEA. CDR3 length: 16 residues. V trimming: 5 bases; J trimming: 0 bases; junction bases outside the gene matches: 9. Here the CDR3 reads CSVRAIAGVSTDTQYF. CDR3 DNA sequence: TGCAGCGTTCGGGCTATAGCGGGAGTGAGCACAGATACGCAGTATTTT.

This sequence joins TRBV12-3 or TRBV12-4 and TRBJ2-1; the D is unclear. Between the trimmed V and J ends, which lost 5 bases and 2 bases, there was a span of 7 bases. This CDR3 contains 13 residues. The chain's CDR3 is CASSDDAYNEQFF. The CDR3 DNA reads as TGTGCCAGCAGTGATGACGCCTACAATGAGCAGTTCTTC.

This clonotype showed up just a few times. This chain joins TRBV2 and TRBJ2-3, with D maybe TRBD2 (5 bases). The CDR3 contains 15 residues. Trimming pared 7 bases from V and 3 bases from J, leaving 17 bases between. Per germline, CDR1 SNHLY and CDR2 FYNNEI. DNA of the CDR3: TGTGCCAGCACCCCCTGGGAGTCCCAAACAGATACGCAGTATTTT. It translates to CASTPWESQTDTQYF.

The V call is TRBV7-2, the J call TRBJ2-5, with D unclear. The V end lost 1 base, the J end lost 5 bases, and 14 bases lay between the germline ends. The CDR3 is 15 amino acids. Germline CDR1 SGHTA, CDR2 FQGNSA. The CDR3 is CASSLVVRPGETQYF. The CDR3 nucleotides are TGTGCCAGCAGCTTAGTAGTTCGGCCGGGTGAGACCCAGTACTTC.

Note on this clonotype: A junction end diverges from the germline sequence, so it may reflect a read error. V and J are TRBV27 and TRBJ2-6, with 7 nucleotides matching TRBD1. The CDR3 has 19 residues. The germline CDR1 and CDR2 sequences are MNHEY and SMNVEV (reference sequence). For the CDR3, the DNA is TGTGCCAGCAGTTTACCGGACAGGAGTTTTATCTCTGGGGCCAACCTCCTGACTTTC. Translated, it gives CASSLPDRSFISGANLLTF.

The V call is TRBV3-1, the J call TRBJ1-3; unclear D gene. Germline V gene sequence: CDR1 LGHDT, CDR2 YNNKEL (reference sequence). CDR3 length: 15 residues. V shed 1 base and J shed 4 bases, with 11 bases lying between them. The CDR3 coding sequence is TGTGCCAGCAGCCAAGTCGGCTTGACGGGAAACACCATATATTTT. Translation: CASSQVGLTGNTIYF. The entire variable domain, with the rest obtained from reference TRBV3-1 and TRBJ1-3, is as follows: DTAVSQTPKYLVTQMGNDKSIKCEQNLGHDTMYWYKQDSKKFLKIMFSYNNKELIINETVPNRFSPKSPDKAHLNLHINSLELGDSAVYFCASSQVGLTGNTIYFGEGSWLTVV.

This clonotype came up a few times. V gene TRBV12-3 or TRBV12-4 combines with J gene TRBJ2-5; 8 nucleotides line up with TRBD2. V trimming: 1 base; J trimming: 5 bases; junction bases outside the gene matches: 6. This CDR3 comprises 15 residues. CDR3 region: CASSLVAGKGETQYF. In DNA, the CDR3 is TGTGCCAGCAGTTTAGTAGCGGGGAAAGGGGAGACCCAGTACTTC.

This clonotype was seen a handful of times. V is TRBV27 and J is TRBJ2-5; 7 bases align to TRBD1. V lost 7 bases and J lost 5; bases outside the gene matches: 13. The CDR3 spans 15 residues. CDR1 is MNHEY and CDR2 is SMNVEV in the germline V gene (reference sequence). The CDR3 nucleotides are TGTGCCAGCAAAACCCGACAGGGAAATGTGGAGACCCAGTACTTC. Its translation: CASKTRQGNVETQYF.

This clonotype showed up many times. CDR3 in DNA: TGTGCCAGCAGCCCTCAGGGGGTTCCACGCACAGATACGCAGTATTTT. Translating it yields CASSPQGVPRTDTQYF. The chain links TRBV12-3 or TRBV12-4 to TRBJ2-3; TRBD1 aligns across 7 bases. Trimming at V came to 6 bases and at J to 1 base, leaving 10 bases not matched to a gene. The length of the CDR3 is 16 residues.

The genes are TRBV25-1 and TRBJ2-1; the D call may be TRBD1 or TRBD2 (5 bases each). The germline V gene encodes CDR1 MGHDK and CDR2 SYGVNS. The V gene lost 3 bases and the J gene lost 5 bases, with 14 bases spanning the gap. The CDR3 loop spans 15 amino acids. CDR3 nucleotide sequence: TGTGCCAGCAGTGAGGCAGGGCCCGGGGACAATGAGCAGTTCTTC. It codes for CASSEAGPGDNEQFF.

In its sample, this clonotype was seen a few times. CDR3 sequence: CATDLPQGQPQHF. In DNA, the CDR3 is TGTGCCACCGACCTGCCCCAGGGTCAGCCCCAGCATTTT. This chain uses TRBV28 with TRBJ1-5; possible D gene TRBD1, 5 bases. Germline V gene lookup returns CDR1 MDHEN and CDR2 SYDVKM. Trimming cost V 10 bases and J 6 bases, with 16 bases left between them. The CDR3 spans 13 residues.

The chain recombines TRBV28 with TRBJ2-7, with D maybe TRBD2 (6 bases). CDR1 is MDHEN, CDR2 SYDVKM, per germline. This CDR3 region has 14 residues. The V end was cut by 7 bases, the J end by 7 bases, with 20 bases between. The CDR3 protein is CASITQARAGEQYF. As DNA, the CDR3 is TGTGCCAGCATCACTCAGGCCCGGGCGGGGGAGCAGTACTTC.

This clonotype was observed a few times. CDR3 coding DNA: TGTGCCAGCAGCCAAGGCGGTCAAGGGTACTTC. Translating gives CASSQGGQGYF. The chain employs TRBV3-1 and TRBJ2-4; D not resolved. The germline V gene encodes CDR1 LGHDT and CDR2 YNNKEL (reference sequence). The CDR3 is 11 residues long. The ends were cut back, 1 base at V and 15 bases at J, with 10 bases in the middle.

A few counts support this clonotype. The CDR3 region has the DNA TGTGCCAGCAGTCGTCTGCCCCCGGGGTGGTCGGGACAGGGGAGAGATACGCAGTATTTT. Residues: CASSRLPPGWSGQGRDTQYF. V and J are TRBV27 and TRBJ2-3; 10 bases align to TRBD1. Germline CDR1 is MNHEY and CDR2 is SMNVEV (reference sequence). CDR3 size: 20 residues. Trimming at V came to 5 bases and at J to 5 bases, leaving 22 bases not matched to a gene.

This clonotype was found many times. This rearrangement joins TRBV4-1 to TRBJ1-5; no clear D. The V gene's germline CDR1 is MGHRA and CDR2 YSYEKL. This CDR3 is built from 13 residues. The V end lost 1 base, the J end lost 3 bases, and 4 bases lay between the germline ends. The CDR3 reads CASSQVLNQPQHF. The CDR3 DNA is TGCGCCAGCAGCCAAGTGCTCAATCAGCCCCAGCATTTT.

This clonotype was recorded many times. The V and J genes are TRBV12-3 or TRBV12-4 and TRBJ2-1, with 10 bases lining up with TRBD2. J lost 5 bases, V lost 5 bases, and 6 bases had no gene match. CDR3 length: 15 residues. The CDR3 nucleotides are TGTGCCAGCAGTCCTAGGAGCGGGGGGGACAATGAGCAGTTCTTC. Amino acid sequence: CASSPRSGGDNEQFF.

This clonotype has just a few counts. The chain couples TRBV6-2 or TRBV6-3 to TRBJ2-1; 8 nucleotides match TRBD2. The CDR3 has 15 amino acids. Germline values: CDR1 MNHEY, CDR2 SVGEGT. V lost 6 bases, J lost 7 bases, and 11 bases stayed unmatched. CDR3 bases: TGTGCCAGCAGGTATGGGCTAGCGGGCCAAAATGAGCAGTTCTTC. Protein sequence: CASRYGLAGQNEQFF.

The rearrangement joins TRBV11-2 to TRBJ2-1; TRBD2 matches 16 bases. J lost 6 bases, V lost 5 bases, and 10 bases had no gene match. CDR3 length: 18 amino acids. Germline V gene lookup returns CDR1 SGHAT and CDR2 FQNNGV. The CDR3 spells CASSVTGTSGRAGNEQFF. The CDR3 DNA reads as TGTGCCAGCAGCGTCACCGGGACTAGCGGGAGGGCCGGCAATGAGCAGTTCTTC.

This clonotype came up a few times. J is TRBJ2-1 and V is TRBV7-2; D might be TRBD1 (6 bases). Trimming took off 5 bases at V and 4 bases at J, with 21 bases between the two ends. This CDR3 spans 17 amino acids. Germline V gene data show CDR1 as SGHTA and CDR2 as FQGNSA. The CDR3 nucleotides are TGTGCCAGCAGCGATAAGACACAGGGCGCTTTTTACAATGAGCAGTTCTTC. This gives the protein CASSDKTQGAFYNEQFF.

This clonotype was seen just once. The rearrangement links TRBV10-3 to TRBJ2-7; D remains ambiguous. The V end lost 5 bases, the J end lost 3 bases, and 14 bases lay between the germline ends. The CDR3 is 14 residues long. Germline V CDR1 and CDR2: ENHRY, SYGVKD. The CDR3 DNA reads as TGTGCCATCAGTAACAGTTTACCCGACTACGAGCAGTACTTC. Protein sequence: CAISNSLPDYEQYF.